This entry concerns a single T cell receptor (beta chain). The CDR3 has 13 residues. Looked up from germline, CDR1 is MNHEY and CDR2 is SMNVEV (reference sequence). J lost 5 bases, V lost 6 bases, and 6 bases had no gene match. Data came from immunoSEQ multiplex PCR; TCRdb stores just in-frame clones and leaves some out. The data hold 70,000 to 90,000 clones, with approximately 91% observed a single time. The data were taken from a study of T cell changes during pregnancy in multiple sclerosis. The rearrangement links TRBV27 to TRBJ2-5, with 7 bases that match TRBD1. This sequence originates from a female donor in good health, serving as a control in a pregnancy study. Some clones in this sample may be carry-over from other donors' samples. Sequenced here: PBMCs, sampled in the first trimester of pregnancy. Here the CDR3 DNA reads TGTGCCAGCAGCGACAGGGCAGGGGAGACCCAGTACTTC. Residues: CASSDRAGETQYF.